A selection of T cell receptor beta chains follows, all from one sample in a study of a mutant IDH1 vaccine in newly diagnosed glioma. These receptors' antigens are unknown. Sequencing was performed with immunoSEQ multiplex PCR; in TCRdb, only in-frame clones are kept and a portion is missing. The sample gives under 40,000 clones, roughly four fifths of which show up once; 25% to 30% is in the top ten. Sequencing used PBMCs, obtained from a glioma patient whose treatment included an IDH1 peptide vaccine. Receptors were obtained from a man aged 30 to 39 with glioma. Both conserved end residues are part of each CDR3. Fields, in order: J gene, clone size, D gene, V gene, CDR3 DNA, CDR3 protein. D genes are given only for firm matches. Expanded clones are given a class, and other clones once, few, many or no size at all.

J: TRBJ1-2
size: .
D: TRBD1
V: TRBV7-9
DNA: TGTGCCAGCAGCTCAGGGGGGCTGAACTATGGCTACACCTTC
CDR3: CASSSGGLNYGYTF

J: TRBJ2-7
size: .
D: TRBD1
V: TRBV30
DNA: TGTGCCACAGGACAGGGAGCCTACGAGCAGTACTTC
CDR3: CATGQGAYEQYF

J: TRBJ2-5
size: .
D: TRBD2
V: TRBV19
DNA: TGTGCCAGTAGTACGACTAGCGGCGTCCAAGAGACCCAGTACTTC
CDR3: CASSTTSGVQETQYF

J: TRBJ2-1
size: .
D: TRBD1
V: TRBV10-1
DNA: TGCGCCAGCAGTGAGGACAGGGGGGTTTTCGGTGAGCAGTTCTTC
CDR3: CASSEDRGVFGEQFF

J: TRBJ2-5
size: .
D: TRBD1
V: TRBV5-4
DNA: TGTGCCAGCAGTGGACAGGGTGAGACCCAGTACTTC
CDR3: CASSGQGETQYF

J: TRBJ2-2
size: .
D: .
V: TRBV30
DNA: TGTGCCTCCGGCATATCGGCTAGTCGAGGCACCGGGGAGCTGTTTTTT
CDR3: CASGISASRGTGELFF

J: TRBJ1-1
size: .
D: TRBD1
V: TRBV25-1
DNA: TGTGCCAGCAGCCCCGGACAGGGAAACACTGAAGCTTTCTTT
CDR3: CASSPGQGNTEAFF

J: TRBJ2-7
size: .
D: .
V: TRBV2
DNA: TGTGCCAGCAGTCGGCCCAGCCCCTACGAGCAGTACTTC
CDR3: CASSRPSPYEQYF

J: TRBJ2-5
size: .
D: TRBD1
V: TRBV7-3
DNA: TGTGCCAGCAGCTTAGAACAGGGGGAGACCCAGTACTTC
CDR3: CASSLEQGETQYF

J: TRBJ1-5
size: .
D: .
V: TRBV12-5
DNA: TGTGCTAGTGGTTTGGATCGCAATCAGCCCCAGCATTTT
CDR3: CASGLDRNQPQHF

J: TRBJ2-7
size: .
D: .
V: TRBV14
DNA: TGTGCCAGCAGCCCGACTTTGAGGCAGTCCGAGCAGTACTTC
CDR3: CASSPTLRQSEQYF

J: TRBJ1-2
size: .
D: .
V: TRBV28
DNA: TGTGCCAGCAGTTTAGATGCAGAGAACTATGGCTACACCTTC
CDR3: CASSLDAENYGYTF

J: TRBJ2-3
size: few
D: TRBD2
V: TRBV5-1
DNA: TGCGCCAGCAGCCTGTTTAGTAGCGGGGTCACAGGTCCTCGGGATACGCAGTATTTT
CDR3: CASSLFSSGVTGPRDTQYF

J: TRBJ1-3
size: .
D: .
V: TRBV30
DNA: TGTGCCTGGAGTACCGCGACTCGGATTGGAAACACCATATATTTT
CDR3: CAWSTATRIGNTIYF

J: TRBJ2-7
size: .
D: TRBD1
V: TRBV6-6
DNA: TGTGCCAGCAGTTACTCCCGGGACAGGCCATACGAGCAGTACTTC
CDR3: CASSYSRDRPYEQYF

J: TRBJ2-7
size: few
D: TRBD1
V: TRBV19
DNA: TGTGCCAGCCAAGGACAGGGTAGAAAGTACGAGCAGTACTTC
CDR3: CASQGQGRKYEQYF

J: TRBJ1-6
size: .
D: .
V: TRBV25-1
DNA: TGTGCCAGCAGTGCGGGACAATATAATTCACCCCTCCACTTT
CDR3: CASSAGQYNSPLHF

J: TRBJ2-7
size: .
D: .
V: TRBV5-4
DNA: TGTGCCAGCAGCTTGGACAGGCACTACGAGCAGTACTTC
CDR3: CASSLDRHYEQYF

J: TRBJ2-7
size: .
D: .
V: TRBV14
DNA: TGTGCCAGCAGCCAACTAGCACAATACGAGCAGTACTTC
CDR3: CASSQLAQYEQYF

J: TRBJ1-4
size: once
D: .
V: TRBV7-8
DNA: TGTGCCAGCAGCGTAGTGGGGGCAGGGGAGGGTGAAAAACTGTTTTTT
CDR3: CASSVVGAGEGEKLFF

J: TRBJ2-2
size: .
D: .
V: TRBV19
DNA: TGTGCCAGTAGTATCGGCATCTCCGGGGAGCTGTTTTTT
CDR3: CASSIGISGELFF

J: TRBJ2-7
size: .
D: TRBD2
V: TRBV30
DNA: TGTGCCTGGGAAGGGACTAACTCCTACGAGCAGTACTTC
CDR3: CAWEGTNSYEQYF

J: TRBJ2-3
size: .
D: .
V: TRBV27
DNA: TGTGCCAGCAGTTTGGGGAGTTCTAGCACAGATACGCAGTATTTT
CDR3: CASSLGSSSTDTQYF

J: TRBJ2-4
size: .
D: TRBD2
V: TRBV7-2
DNA: TGTGCCAGCAGCTTAGAGAGCGGGGGGTACAAAAACATTCAGTACTTC
CDR3: CASSLESGGYKNIQYF

J: TRBJ1-5
size: .
D: TRBD1
V: TRBV29-1
DNA: TGCAGCGTTGGTCGGTGGCCAAAAACGGGAGGGGGCCGGAATCAGCCCCAGCATTTT
CDR3: CSVGRWPKTGGGRNQPQHF

J: TRBJ2-5
size: once
D: TRBD1
V: TRBV5-1
DNA: TGCGCCAGCAGTTCAGACAGGGCAGTAAAGACCCAGTACTTC
CDR3: CASSSDRAVKTQYF

J: TRBJ1-1
size: .
D: .
V: TRBV19
DNA: TGTGCCAGTAGTATTTCCAGGGACACTGAAGCTTTCTTT
CDR3: CASSISRDTEAFF

J: TRBJ1-6
size: .
D: .
V: TRBV18
DNA: TGTGCCAGCTCACCCCTGAATTCACCCCTCCACTTT
CDR3: CASSPLNSPLHF

J: TRBJ1-6
size: medium-sized
D: .
V: TRBV28
DNA: TGTGCCAGCAGTTTGTCCGATAGGCTCCACTTT
CDR3: CASSLSDRLHF

J: TRBJ2-5
size: .
D: TRBD1
V: TRBV30
DNA: TGTGCCTGGAGTTTGAACAGGGGGTTTGAAGAGACCCAGTACTTC
CDR3: CAWSLNRGFEETQYF

J: TRBJ1-3
size: .
D: .
V: TRBV4-1
DNA: TGCGCCAGCAGCCAAGAAAAGGGGGAAGTCGTTGGAAACACCATATATTTT
CDR3: CASSQEKGEVVGNTIYF

J: TRBJ2-5
size: once
D: .
V: TRBV5-1
DNA: TGCGCCAGCAGCTTGGAGGGACTGGAGACCCAGTACTTC
CDR3: CASSLEGLETQYF

J: TRBJ1-2
size: .
D: TRBD1
V: TRBV19
DNA: TGTGCCAGTAGTAGCCTTATGGACAGGGGCCTTAACTATGGCTACACCTTC
CDR3: CASSSLMDRGLNYGYTF

J: TRBJ1-4
size: .
D: .
V: TRBV30
DNA: TGTGCCTGGAGTGTACGGAAGGGAGCTGAAAAACTGTTTTTT
CDR3: CAWSVRKGAEKLFF

J: TRBJ1-3
size: .
D: .
V: TRBV5-1
DNA: TGCGCCAGCAGCTTTAACAGCTTAATCTCTGGAAACACCATATATTTT
CDR3: CASSFNSLISGNTIYF

J: TRBJ1-5
size: .
D: .
V: TRBV6-1
DNA: TGTGCCAGCAGTCCCCTGTGGGCTCAGCCCCAGCATTTT
CDR3: CASSPLWAQPQHF

J: TRBJ1-1
size: .
D: TRBD1
V: TRBV7-2
DNA: TGTGCCAGCAGCTTAGGAGCAGGGGGTCGGATGGGTGAAGCTTTCTTT
CDR3: CASSLGAGGRMGEAFF

J: TRBJ1-2
size: .
D: .
V: TRBV14
DNA: TGTGCCAGCAGCCAAGGGACGCCACGTAGCTATGGCTACACCTTC
CDR3: CASSQGTPRSYGYTF

J: TRBJ2-2
size: .
D: .
V: TRBV5-4
DNA: TGTGCCAGCAGCTTGGGACTAGCGAACACCGGGGAGCTGTTTTTT
CDR3: CASSLGLANTGELFF

J: TRBJ2-5
size: .
D: TRBD1
V: TRBV5-1
DNA: TGCGCCAGCAGCTTGATGGGACAGGGGTCGGAGACCCAGTACTTC
CDR3: CASSLMGQGSETQYF

J: TRBJ2-3
size: .
D: TRBD2
V: TRBV30
DNA: TGTGCCTGGACTAGCGGGAGGGCCGGAGATACGCAGTATTTT
CDR3: CAWTSGRAGDTQYF

J: TRBJ1-2
size: .
D: .
V: TRBV2
DNA: TGTGCCAGCACCGAGCAGGGTAACTATGGCTACACCTTC
CDR3: CASTEQGNYGYTF

J: TRBJ1-2
size: once
D: .
V: TRBV30
DNA: TGTGCCTGGGGATTAGGGGCGCGGGATGGCTACACCTTC
CDR3: CAWGLGARDGYTF

J: TRBJ1-4
size: .
D: TRBD1
V: TRBV28
DNA: TGTGCCAGCAGTTTCGGGACAGGTGAAAAACTGTTTTTT
CDR3: CASSFGTGEKLFF

J: TRBJ2-3
size: .
D: .
V: TRBV11-2
DNA: TGTGCCAGCAGCGACAGTGAGGGGCCGGGAGATACGCAGTATTTT
CDR3: CASSDSEGPGDTQYF

J: TRBJ1-4
size: .
D: .
V: TRBV5-6
DNA: TGTGCCAGCAGCTTGGGCCCCATTCGGGAAAAACTGTTTTTT
CDR3: CASSLGPIREKLFF

J: TRBJ1-2
size: .
D: .
V: TRBV25-1
DNA: TGTGCCAGCAGTGAATTGGGGGGCAATGACTATGGCTACACCTTC
CDR3: CASSELGGNDYGYTF

J: TRBJ1-1
size: .
D: .
V: TRBV7-9
DNA: TGTGCCAGCAGCGCCGGACATAAACTGGGAGCTTTCTTT
CDR3: CASSAGHKLGAFF

J: TRBJ1-4
size: .
D: .
V: TRBV7-2
DNA: TGTGCCAGCAGCTTAGAGGCAACTAATGAAAAACTGTTTTTT
CDR3: CASSLEATNEKLFF

J: TRBJ1-1
size: .
D: .
V: TRBV30
DNA: TGTGCCTGGAGTGTACGTGGGGACACTGAAGCTTTCTTT
CDR3: CAWSVRGDTEAFF

J: TRBJ1-1
size: .
D: .
V: TRBV6-1
DNA: TGTGCCAGCACCCTAGGGCAGCTAACGAACACTGAAGCTTTCTTT
CDR3: CASTLGQLTNTEAFF

J: TRBJ2-2
size: .
D: TRBD1
V: TRBV2
DNA: TGTGCCAGCAGCGAGAGGAGAAATAGGGACAGGGGGGAGAACACCGGGGAGCTGTTTTTT
CDR3: CASSERRNRDRGENTGELFF

J: TRBJ1-5
size: few
D: .
V: TRBV4-1
DNA: TGCGCCAGCAGCCATCGGGTGGGTCAGCCCCAGCATTTT
CDR3: CASSHRVGQPQHF

J: TRBJ1-1
size: once
D: TRBD1
V: TRBV7-9
DNA: TGTGCCAGCAGCCTGGACAGGGTTGAAGCTTTCTTT
CDR3: CASSLDRVEAFF

J: TRBJ2-7
size: .
D: .
V: TRBV5-1
DNA: TGCGCCAGCAGCTCGTCAGACGGGTCCTACGAGCAGTACTTC
CDR3: CASSSSDGSYEQYF

J: TRBJ2-2
size: .
D: .
V: TRBV29-1
DNA: TGCAGCGTGGACGGACGGGCAGGCACCGGGGAGCTGTTTTTT
CDR3: CSVDGRAGTGELFF

J: TRBJ2-3
size: .
D: TRBD1
V: TRBV30
DNA: TGTGCCTGGAGTGGGGGACAGAGTCGTTCAATAGATACGCAGTATTTT
CDR3: CAWSGGQSRSIDTQYF

J: TRBJ1-1
size: .
D: .
V: TRBV27
DNA: TGTGCCAGCAGTTCCGTCCTAGTAAGGAACACTGAAGCTTTCTTT
CDR3: CASSSVLVRNTEAFF

J: TRBJ2-5
size: .
D: TRBD1
V: TRBV7-8
DNA: TGTGCCAGCAGCCTCGGGGACAGGGGGCTGGAGACCCAGTACTTC
CDR3: CASSLGDRGLETQYF

J: TRBJ1-4
size: .
D: .
V: TRBV7-8
DNA: TGTGCCAGCAGCCCGAATGGGCGCCTCAGTGAAAAACTGTTTTTT
CDR3: CASSPNGRLSEKLFF